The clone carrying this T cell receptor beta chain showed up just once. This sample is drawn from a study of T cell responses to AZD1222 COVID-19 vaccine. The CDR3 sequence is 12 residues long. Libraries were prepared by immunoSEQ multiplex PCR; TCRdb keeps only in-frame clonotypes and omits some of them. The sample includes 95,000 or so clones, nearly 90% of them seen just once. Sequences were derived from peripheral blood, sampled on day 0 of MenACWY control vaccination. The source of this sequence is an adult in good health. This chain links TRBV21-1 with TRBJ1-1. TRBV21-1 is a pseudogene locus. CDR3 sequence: CASSKVGLEAFF. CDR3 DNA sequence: TGTGCCAGCAGCAAAGTCGGACTTGAAGCTTTCTTT.